The next 9 T cell receptor beta chains were all read from a single sample in a study of blood T cell repertoires in COVID-19. TCRdb keeps only in-frame clones here, not all; method: immunoSEQ multiplex PCR. The sample consists of roughly 50,000 clones, 90% to 95% of them appearing once. Sample: peripheral blood. These receptors came from a man in his fifties or sixties with acute or convalescent COVID-19.

The chain combines TRBV7-8 with TRBJ1-1; D unclear. Germline loops: CDR1 SGHVS, CDR2 FQNEAQ. The CDR3 spans 15 residues. Trimming took 1 base from V and 1 from J, leaving 10 bases between them. The CDR3 is CASSLDTLRNTEAFF. CDR3 coding DNA: TGTGCCAGCAGCTTAGATACCCTGCGGAACACTGAAGCTTTCTTT.

This chain links TRBV27 with TRBJ2-3, with TRBD2 matching over 7 bases. V was clipped by 2 bases and J by 3 bases; unmatched bases: 5. CDR3 length equals 15 residues. CDR1 and CDR2 (germline): MNHEY, SMNVEV (reference sequence). Here the CDR3 DNA reads TGTGCCAGCAGTTTAGGGGGGGTAGGGACAGATACGCAGTATTTT. Its protein product is CASSLGGVGTDTQYF.

The chain has TRBV7-2 and TRBJ1-6; TRBD1 might be the D (5 bases). V lost 4 bases and J 7 bases, leaving 11 bases between the germline ends. CDR3 length equals 14 residues. Germline CDR1 and CDR2: SGHTA and FQGNSA. The CDR3 here is CASSSGLGNSPLHF. Written as DNA, the CDR3 is TGTGCCAGCAGCTCGGGACTCGGAAATTCACCCCTCCACTTT.

This rearrangement joins TRBV19 to TRBJ1-5, with TRBD1 identical over 9 bases. Germline V gene data show CDR1 as LNHDA and CDR2 as SQIVND (reference sequence). Losses at the gene ends were 5 bases for V and 7 bases for J; bases not matched to a gene: 12. The CDR3 length is 16 residues. The CDR3 DNA sequence: TGTGCCAGTAGTTGGGGGACAGGGATGGCAGGACAGCCCCAGCATTTT. Protein sequence: CASSWGTGMAGQPQHF.

The gene calls are TRBV7-8 and TRBJ2-7; 15 nucleotides line up with TRBD2. V was pared by 5 bases and J by 3 bases, with 11 bases of the junction left unmatched. This CDR3 is 18 amino acids long. Germline assignment: CDR1 SGHVS and CDR2 FQNEAQ. DNA for the CDR3: TGTGCCAGCAGCCTGACTTCCGGGACTAGCGGGAGGATCTACGAGCAGTACTTC. Translated, it gives CASSLTSGTSGRIYEQYF.

This clone was recorded once. V is TRBV10-3 and J is TRBJ2-2, with 10 bases lining up with TRBD2. Germline V gene data show CDR1 as ENHRY and CDR2 as SYGVKD. The CDR3 spans 16 residues. J gave up 6 bases and V 2 bases, and 6 bases lay outside the gene matches. The CDR3 nucleotides read TGTGCCATCAGTGAGGCTAGCGGGAGAGTTGCCGGGGAGCTGTTTTTT. Residues: CAISEASGRVAGELFF.

J is TRBJ2-7 and V is TRBV5-1; TRBD1 aligns across 12 bases. The CDR3 has 14 residues. From germline, CDR1 is SGHRS and CDR2 YFSETQ. The V and J ends lost 3 bases and 6 bases, in that order; junction bases with no gene match: 4. The CDR3 reads CASSSGQGAIEQYF. DNA for the CDR3: TGCGCCAGCAGCTCGGGACAGGGGGCAATCGAGCAGTACTTC.

This chain links TRBV30 with TRBJ2-1; D is uncertain. Germline V gene data show CDR1 as GTSNPN and CDR2 as SVGIG (reference sequence). V was pared by 4 bases and J by 0 bases, with 10 bases between. This CDR3 region has 14 residues. Here the CDR3 DNA reads TGTGCCTGGAAATCGGGTCGCTCCTACAATGAGCAGTTCTTC. Translated, it gives CAWKSGRSYNEQFF.

The chain employs TRBV27 and TRBJ2-1, with TRBD2 matching over 7 bases. The CDR3 consists of 13 residues. V trimming: 6 bases; J trimming: 6 bases; junction bases outside the gene matches: 5. Germline CDR1 and CDR2: MNHEY and SMNVEV (reference sequence). The CDR3 coding sequence is TGTGCCAGCAGGGGGGGGTTTGGCAATGAGCAGTTCTTC. Its protein product is CASRGGFGNEQFF.